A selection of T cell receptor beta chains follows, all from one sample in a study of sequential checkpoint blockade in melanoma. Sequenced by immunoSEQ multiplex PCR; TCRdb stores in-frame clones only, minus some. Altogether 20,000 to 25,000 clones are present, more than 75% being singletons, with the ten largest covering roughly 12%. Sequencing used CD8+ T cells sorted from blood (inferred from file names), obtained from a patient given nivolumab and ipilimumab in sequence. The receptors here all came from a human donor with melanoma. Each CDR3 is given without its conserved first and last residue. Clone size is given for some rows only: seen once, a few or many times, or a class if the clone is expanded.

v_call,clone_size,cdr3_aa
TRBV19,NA,ASYTSGRADTGELF
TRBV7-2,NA,ASSSRTGELF
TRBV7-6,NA,ASSRTGRGEKLF
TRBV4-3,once,ASSRLSGGNTGELF
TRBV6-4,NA,ASSDSQAGGINEQF
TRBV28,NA,ASSSTGFEAF
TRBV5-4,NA,ASSSGLTSGRPSYNEQF
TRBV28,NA,ASSTSGLYGYT
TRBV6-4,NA,ASSERAGSYNEQF
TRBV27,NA,ASSRPGQGTYEQY
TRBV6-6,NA,ASSLDRGPSYEQY
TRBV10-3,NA,AISESGHTYEQY
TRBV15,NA,ATSRDPGGGETQY
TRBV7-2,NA,ASSLRGSNQPQH